The T cell receptor (beta chain) described here comes from a study of T-cell reconstitution after alpha-beta-depleted transplantation in children. Findings and limits, study-wide: Reportedly, alpha-beta T cells present about two months post-transplant originated from several hundred expanded clones of graft origin. Surviving recipient T cells and thymic progenitors produced the high day-60 TCRbeta diversity seen in some patients. Diversity and T-cell counts at one year after transplant derived mostly from new T cells.

As regards this clonotype: No antigen is known for it.

The J segment lost 3 bases and the V segment lost 3 bases, leaving 4 bases of the junction unmatched. In germline, CDR1 is MDHEN, CDR2 SYDVKM. The CDR3 extends over 14 amino acids. The library targeted TCRbeta and was prepared with unique molecular identifiers. TCRdb passed the PCR reads through MiXCR, listing each CDR3 protein once. This table has approximately 500,000 distinct CDR3 sequences, roughly 27% appearing once. The receptor was isolated from a boy less than two years old with Wiskott-Aldrich syndrome, due to receive a stem cell transplant. This specimen was PBMCs, taken before TCRalphabeta/CD19-depleted stem cell transplant. The J gene is TRBJ2-7, the V gene TRBV28; TRBD2 matches at 8 bases. CDR3: CASSFTGTSYEQYF. The CDR3 DNA follows: TGTGCCAGCAGTTTCACCGGGACTAGCTACGAGCAGTACTTC.